What follows are 12 T cell receptor beta chains derived from one specimen sequenced in a study of shared clonotypes between healthy human individuals. Naive CD8 cells comprised CD45RO-negative, CCR7-positively selected cells, excluding terminally differentiated effector memory CD45RA+ cells. Sequencing was performed with immunoSEQ multiplex PCR; in TCRdb, only in-frame clones are kept and a portion is missing. This repertoire shows millions of clones, about 95% found once; its top ten account for about 1.1%. The sequenced sample consisted of naive CD8+ T cells sorted from blood. The receptors stem from a man aged 18 to 30 in good health.

The chain links TRBV27 to TRBJ2-2, with 8 bases aligning to TRBD1. With V trimmed by 8 bases and J by 6 bases, 5 bases remained unmatched. Germline CDR1 and CDR2: MNHEY and SMNVEV (reference sequence). This CDR3 is 13 amino acids long. In DNA form, the CDR3 reads TGTGCCAGCTCCAGACAGGGGTCCGGGGAGCTGTTTTTT. Its translation is CASSRQGSGELFF.

With respect to this clone: The same CDR3 is also encoded by other DNA sequences in this sample. The chain is built from TRBV27 and TRBJ2-1; TRBD1 might be the D (5 bases). The germline CDR1 and CDR2 sequences are MNHEY and SMNVEV (reference sequence). This CDR3 spans 14 amino acids. V was pared by 2 bases and J by 3 bases, with 8 bases between. CDR3 bases: TGTGCCAGCAGTTTAAGGGGCCTCTACAATGAGCAGTTCTTC. This gives the protein CASSLRGLYNEQFF.

The chain has TRBV27 and TRBJ2-7; TRBD2 is a possible D gene (7 bases). Trimming left V 0 bases short and J 0 bases short, with 12 bases between. The CDR3 runs to 16 residues. CDR1 is MNHEY and CDR2 is SMNVEV in the germline V gene (reference sequence). The CDR3: CASSLSPGGFSYEQYF. Here the CDR3 DNA reads TGTGCCAGCAGTTTATCCCCGGGGGGCTTCTCCTACGAGCAGTACTTC.

This sequence joins TRBV27 and TRBJ2-1; the D is unclear. The germline V and J ends were trimmed by 2 bases and 6 bases, with 14 bases remaining between them. CDR1 and CDR2 from the germline V gene are MNHEY and SMNVEV (reference sequence). The CDR3 runs to 15 residues. The CDR3 nucleotides read TGTGCCAGCAGTTTAGCAACTTCGGGTTTCAATGAGCAGTTCTTC. Its protein is CASSLATSGFNEQFF.

V is TRBV15 and J is TRBJ1-1; perhaps TRBD1 as D (6 bases). The CDR3 sequence is 16 residues long. Germline loops: CDR1 LNHNV, CDR2 YYDKDF (reference sequence). The V end lost 3 bases, the J end lost 4 bases, and 18 bases lay between the germline ends. The chain's CDR3 is CATSRDLYSGVTEAFF. CDR3 sequence (DNA): TGTGCCACCAGCAGGGACCTTTATTCAGGGGTCACTGAAGCTTTCTTT.

In the case of this clone: It is likely a read error, because the conserved phenylalanine at the end of the CDR3 is missing. No DNA is shown, since the ends of the CDR3 on it are uncertain; the CDR3 is the one TCRdb lists. This sequence joins TRBV5-1 and TRBJ2-7; TRBD2 is taken as the D call from the table, unchecked against the DNA. Germline V lookup: CDR1 SGHRS, CDR2 YFSETQ. The CDR3 extends over 14 residues, inclusive of both ends. CDR3 residues: CASSDGTSGTKPIL.

For the CDR3, the DNA is TGTGCCAGCAGCTTAGGGCTAGCGGGGGTAGAGACCCAGTACTTC. Its protein is CASSLGLAGVETQYF. The chain couples TRBV7-3 to TRBJ2-5; 10 positions agree with TRBD2. V trimming: 2 bases; J trimming: 4 bases; junction bases outside the gene matches: 4. The CDR3 sequence is 15 residues long. Germline V lookup: CDR1 SGHTA, CDR2 FQGTGA. Drawing the rest from reference TRBV7-3 and TRBJ2-5, the complete variable domain is GAGVSQTPSNKVTEKGKYVELRCDPISGHTALYWYRQSLGQGPEFLIYFQGTGAADDSGLPNDRFFAVRPEGSVSTLKIQRTERGDSAVYLCASSLGLAGVETQYFGPGTRLLVL.

The V gene is TRBV7-9, the J gene TRBJ2-7, with no clear D. The CDR3 has 18 residues. V lost 5 bases and J lost 2, with 25 bases in between. Per the germline V gene, CDR1 is SEHNR and CDR2 is FQNEAQ (reference sequence). CDR3 sequence: CASSPILTGPPVPYEQYF. The CDR3, as DNA: TGTGCCAGCAGCCCAATATTAACTGGGCCACCGGTCCCCTACGAGCAGTACTTC.

With respect to this clone: This sample includes further DNA sequences coding for the same CDR3. The chain has TRBV6-1 and TRBJ1-2, with a possible D match to TRBD1 (5 bases). This CDR3 has 14 amino acids. The V and J ends lost 2 bases and 2 bases respectively, with 9 bases between them. CDR1 and CDR2 from the germline V gene are MNHNS and SASEGT. In DNA form, the CDR3 reads TGTGCCAGCAGTGAACTGGGGGGAAACTATGGCTACACCTTC. Protein sequence: CASSELGGNYGYTF.

The chain carries TRBV9 and TRBJ1-1; the D is unclear. Per germline, CDR1 SGDLS and CDR2 YYNGEE. The CDR3 covers 17 residues. Trimming removed 0 bases at V and 5 bases at J, with 20 bases between. The CDR3 region is CASSVAGAGKTGTEAFF. As DNA, the CDR3 is TGTGCCAGCAGCGTAGCTGGCGCCGGGAAAACGGGAACTGAAGCTTTCTTT.

This clone was recorded only once. The V gene is TRBV19, the J gene TRBJ2-7, with TRBD1 matching over 9 bases. Germline loops: CDR1 LNHDA, CDR2 SQIVND (reference sequence). V trimming: 5 bases; J trimming: 7 bases; junction bases outside the gene matches: 12. The CDR3 totals 15 residues. The CDR3: CASSPRDRDFFEQYF. The CDR3 coding sequence is TGTGCCAGTAGTCCGCGGGACAGGGATTTCTTTGAGCAGTACTTC.

The chain links TRBV7-2 to TRBJ2-7; 9 bases match TRBD2. The germline V gene encodes CDR1 SGHTA and CDR2 FQGNSA. The CDR3 is 14 amino acids. Unmatched junction bases numbered 3, after V lost 3 bases and J lost 3 bases. This CDR3 is CASSFGGGGYEQYF. CDR3 DNA sequence: TGTGCCAGCAGCTTTGGCGGGGGGGGCTACGAGCAGTACTTC.